This paragraph covers one T cell receptor beta chain sequence. This sample is part of a study of naive and memory T cell subsets. Trimming pared 1 base from V and 4 bases from J, leaving 7 bases between. The CDR3 length is 13 residues. CDR1 is LNHDA, CDR2 SQIVND, per germline (reference sequence). TCR cDNA received a 3' ligated oligonucleotide that carried a UMI. The SP2 primer and nested alpha and beta constant region primers amplified ligated cDNA in four rounds. TCRdb re-derived calls from the UMI-ligation and nested PCR reads in MiXCR, one entry per CDR3 protein. The sample has about 26,000 distinct CDR3 sequences, around 5% seen once.

The clonotype was recovered from an adult in good health. The chain carries TRBV19 and TRBJ1-1, with a tentative D call TRBD1 (5 bases). The sample consisted of blood. The CDR3 nucleotides are TGTGCCAGTAGTATAGTTGGGGCCACTGAAGCTTTCTTT. This codes for CASSIVGATEAFF.